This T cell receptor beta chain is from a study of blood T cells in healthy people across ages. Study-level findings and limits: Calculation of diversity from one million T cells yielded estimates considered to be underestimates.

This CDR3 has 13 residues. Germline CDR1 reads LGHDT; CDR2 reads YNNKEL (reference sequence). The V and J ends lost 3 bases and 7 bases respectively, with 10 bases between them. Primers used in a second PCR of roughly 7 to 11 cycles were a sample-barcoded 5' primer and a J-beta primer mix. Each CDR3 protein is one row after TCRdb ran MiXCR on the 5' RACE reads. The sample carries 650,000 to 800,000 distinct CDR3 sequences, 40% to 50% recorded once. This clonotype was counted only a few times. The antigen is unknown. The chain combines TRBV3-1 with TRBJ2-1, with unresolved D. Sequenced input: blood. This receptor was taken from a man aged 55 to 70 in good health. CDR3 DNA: TGTGCCAGCAGCCATAGGTGGGGTAATGAGCAGTTCTTC. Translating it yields CASSHRWGNEQFF.